Below are 5 T cell receptor beta chains sequenced from a single sample in a study of identical twins. TCRdb re-derived calls from the 5' RACE reads in MiXCR, one entry per CDR3 protein. The profile shows about 890,000 distinct CDR3 sequences, about 12% of them singletons. These data also formed part of another study, on yellow fever vaccine responses in identical twins.

Sequencing was performed on PBMCs. The source of these receptors is a woman aged 18-29 years in good health.

This clonotype was observed a few times. The chain joins TRBV29-1 to TRBJ2-1; no firm D call. V gave up 4 bases and J gave up 2 bases, with 21 bases separating them. Germline-derived CDR1 and CDR2 are SQVTM and ANQGSEA. There are 17 residues in the CDR3. The DNA for the CDR3 is TGCAGCGTTGCGGGTAGTAGTTCAGCCCTGCCCTACAATGAGCAGTTCTTC. Translated, it gives CSVAGSSSALPYNEQFF.

This clonotype was picked up a small number of times. The chain has TRBV7-8 and TRBJ2-7; 9 positions agree with TRBD2. Losses at the gene ends were 5 bases for V and 2 bases for J; bases not matched to a gene: 7. The CDR3 sequence is 15 residues long. The germline V gene encodes CDR1 SGHVS and CDR2 FQNEAQ. The CDR3 region is CASSARRGGAYEQYF. In nucleotides, the CDR3 is TGTGCCAGCAGCGCCCGGCGGGGGGGGGCCTACGAGCAGTACTTC. Together with reference TRBV7-8 and TRBJ2-7, the CDR3 gives the full variable domain: GAGVSQSPRYKVAKRGQDVALRCDPISGHVSLFWYQQALGQGPEFLTYFQNEAQLDKSGLPSDRFFAERPEGSVSTLKIQRTQQEDSAVYLCASSARRGGAYEQYFGPGTRLTVT.

This clonotype was recorded many times. The chain employs TRBV14 and TRBJ1-5, with TRBD1 as a possible D gene (6 bases). This CDR3 is 14 amino acids long. V was pared by 5 bases and J by 1 base, with 9 bases between. CDR1 SGHDN and CDR2 FVKESK come from the germline V gene. CDR3 DNA: TGTGCCAGCAGCATTACAGGGAGCAATCAGCCCCAGCATTTT. Encoded protein: CASSITGSNQPQHF.

This clonotype was found a few times. The J gene is TRBJ2-2, the V gene TRBV3-1, with TRBD1 matching over 7 bases. This CDR3 contains 16 residues. The J segment lost 0 bases and the V segment lost 3 bases, leaving 4 bases of the junction unmatched. The germline gives CDR1 LGHDT, CDR2 YNNKEL (reference sequence). The CDR3 DNA is TGTGCCAGCAGCCAGTTGACAGGGACGAACACCGGGGAGCTGTTTTTT. Amino acid sequence: CASSQLTGTNTGELFF.

The rearrangement uses TRBV20-1 and TRBJ2-5; 8 bases map to TRBD2. V dropped 1 base and J dropped 1; count of bases not matched to a gene: 2. The CDR3 extends over 14 amino acids. In germline, CDR1 is DFQATT, CDR2 SNEGSKA (reference sequence). The CDR3 region has the DNA TGCAGTGCTAGAGTAGCGGGGATCCAAGAGACCCAGTACTTC. Protein: CSARVAGIQETQYF.